These 5 T cell receptor beta chains share one sample of origin, sequenced in a study of blood T cell repertoires in COVID-19. Sequenced by immunoSEQ multiplex PCR; TCRdb stores in-frame clones only, minus some. The sample has about 310,000 clones; just under 90% are singletons. The sample was PBMCs or T cells enriched from blood (not recorded which). These TCRs come from a woman aged 30 to 39 who had recovered from COVID-19.

The rearrangement uses TRBV7-2 and TRBJ1-1; no clear D gene. Germline CDR1 is SGHTA and CDR2 is FQGNSA. V lost 4 bases and J lost 3, with 15 bases in between. The CDR3 spans 15 residues. CDR3: CASSSLSFGYTEAFF. CDR3 DNA: TGTGCCAGCAGCTCCCTAAGTTTTGGTTACACTGAAGCTTTCTTT.

In its sample, this clone was seen many times. The chain links TRBV28 to TRBJ2-2; maybe TRBD2 (5 bases). There are 14 residues in the CDR3. Germline lookup yields CDR1 MDHEN and CDR2 SYDVKM. Trimming left V 2 bases short and J 7 bases short, with 11 bases between. The CDR3 DNA reads as TGTGCCAGCAGTTTAGAGCCAGGAGGCGGGGAGCTGTTTTTT. It yields the protein CASSLEPGGGELFF.

This clone was seen once. CDR3 nucleotides: TGTGCCAGAAGCTTAAGGGGCTCCTACGAGCAGTACTTC. Translating it yields CARSLRGSYEQYF. The gene calls are TRBV7-5 and TRBJ2-7; the D call of TRBD1 is as the table states it, not checked on the DNA. TRBV7-5 is marked as a pseudogene. The CDR3 spans 13 residues.

The chain uses TRBV5-4 and TRBJ2-7, with TRBD2 matching over 8 bases. The J segment lost 2 bases and the V segment lost 0 bases, leaving 4 bases of the junction unmatched. Per the germline V gene, CDR1 is SGHNT and CDR2 is YYREEE (reference sequence). The CDR3 length is 15 residues. The CDR3 spells CASSLGGLAPYEQYF. The CDR3 DNA reads as TGTGCCAGCAGCTTGGGCGGACTAGCTCCCTACGAGCAGTACTTC.

This chain joins TRBV5-1 and TRBJ2-7; 7 bases align to TRBD1. This CDR3 region has 14 residues. Germline CDR1 SGHRS, CDR2 YFSETQ. The ends lost 0 bases at V and 6 bases at J; junction bases unmatched: 6. CDR3: CASSLGQGVAEQYF. The CDR3 nucleotides are TGCGCCAGCAGCTTGGGACAGGGTGTCGCCGAGCAGTACTTC.